This T cell receptor beta chain came from a study of blood T cells in healthy people across ages. Broader study findings: When set beside aged donors, long-lived donors presented more naive CD4+ cells and higher diversity.

The donors, all healthy, were Caucasians living in Russia, aged roughly 6 to 100. This clonotype has just a few counts. The antigen is unknown. Germline assignment: CDR1 LGHNT and CDR2 FRNRAP. Trimming shortened V by 7 bases and J by 4 bases, and 12 bases separated the two germline ends. This CDR3 has 13 amino acids. A second about 6 to 12 cycle PCR used barcoded and J-beta primers. TCRdb passed the 5' RACE reads through MiXCR, listing each CDR3 protein once. The sample carries about 1.8 million distinct CDR3 sequences, approximately 50% recorded once. Sequencing input: blood. The clonotype was recovered from a middle-aged woman in good health. J is TRBJ2-3 and V is TRBV12-5; D is unresolved. The chain's CDR3 is CASAPSGADTQYF. The CDR3 DNA is TGTGCTAGTGCCCCCTCTGGGGCAGATACGCAGTATTTT. Full variable domain (missing parts from reference TRBV12-5 and TRBJ2-3): DARVTQTPRHKVTEMGQEVTMRCQPILGHNTVFWYRQTMMQGLELLAYFRNRAPLDDSGMPKDRFSAEMPDATLATLKIQPSEPRDSAVYFCASAPSGADTQYFGPGTRLTVL.